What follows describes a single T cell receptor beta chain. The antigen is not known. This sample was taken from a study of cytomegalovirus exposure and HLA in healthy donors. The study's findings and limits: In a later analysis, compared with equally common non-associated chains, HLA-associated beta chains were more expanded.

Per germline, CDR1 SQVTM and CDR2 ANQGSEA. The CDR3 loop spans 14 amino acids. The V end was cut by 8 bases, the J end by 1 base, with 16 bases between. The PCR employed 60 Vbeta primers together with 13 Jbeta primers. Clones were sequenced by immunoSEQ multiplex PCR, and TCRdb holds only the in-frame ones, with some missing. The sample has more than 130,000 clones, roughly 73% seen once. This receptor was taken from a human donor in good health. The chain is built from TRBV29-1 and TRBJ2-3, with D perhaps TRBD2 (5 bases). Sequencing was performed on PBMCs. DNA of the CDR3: TGCAGCACAGAGACGGGGTTTGGCACAGATACGCAGTATTTT. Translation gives CSTETGFGTDTQYF.